Listed below are T cell receptor beta chains from one sample, sequenced in a study of blood T cell repertoires in COVID-19. Sequencing used immunoSEQ multiplex PCR; TCRdb keeps in-frame clones, though not all of them. The table includes 250,000 to 350,000 clones, around 84% detected once. The specimen sequenced was peripheral blood. These receptor sequences come from a human donor with COVID-19, enrolled during active disease. The donor label of this sample is uncertain. CDR3s include the opening cysteine and the closing phenylalanine or tryptophan. The order of the fields is D gene, clone size, V gene, J gene, CDR3 protein, CDR3 DNA. D genes are given only for firm matches. Clone size is not always given. Where it is, it says once, few, many or a class for expanded clones.

-,-,TRBV27,TRBJ1-5,CASSFGGAGNQPQHF,TGTGCCAGCAGTTTCGGGGGGGCGGGCAATCAGCCCCAGCATTTT
TRBD1,-,TRBV7-9,TRBJ1-3,CASSFPQGAGNTIYF,TGTGCCAGCAGCTTCCCTCAGGGGGCTGGAAACACCATATATTTT
-,-,TRBV19,TRBJ1-3,CASTGGGNTIYF,TGTGCCAGTACGGGTGGTGGAAACACCATATATTTT
-,-,TRBV19,TRBJ2-7,CASSNQRGGLYEQYF,TGTGCCAGTAGTAATCAACGTGGGGGCCTCTACGAGCAGTACTTC
-,-,TRBV27,TRBJ1-1,CASSPTGPMNTEAFF,TGTGCCAGCAGTCCGACGGGTCCCATGAACACTGAAGCTTTCTTT
-,-,TRBV19,TRBJ1-5,CASRGGDGARYQPQHF,TGTGCCAGTAGGGGGGGGGACGGAGCCCGTTATCAGCCCCAGCATTTT
-,few,TRBV12-3/TRBV12-4,TRBJ1-2,CASSLTGNYGYTF,TGTGCCAGCAGTTTAACAGGGAACTATGGCTACACCTTC
TRBD2,-,TRBV11-2,TRBJ2-7,CASSLRTSGRYYEQYF,TGTGCCAGCAGCCTCCGGACTAGCGGGCGGTACTACGAGCAGTACTTC
TRBD1,-,TRBV2,TRBJ1-5,CASSETRQGNQPQHF,TGTGCCAGCAGTGAAACGCGACAGGGAAACCAGCCCCAGCATTTT
TRBD1,-,TRBV6-5,TRBJ2-2,CASSYGTGDTGELFF,TGTGCCAGCAGTTACGGGACAGGTGACACCGGGGAGCTGTTTTTT
-,-,TRBV27,TRBJ1-2,CASRDLQGLYGYTF,TGTGCCAGCAGGGACTTACAGGGTCTCTATGGCTACACCTTC
-,-,TRBV6-6,TRBJ2-2,CASSYGQGITGELFF,TGTGCCAGCAGTTACGGGCAGGGAATCACCGGGGAGCTGTTTTTT
TRBD2,-,TRBV5-1,TRBJ2-1,CASSLRSGLAGLNEQFF,TGCGCCAGCAGCTTGAGGTCCGGACTAGCGGGCCTCAATGAGCAGTTCTTC
-,-,TRBV27,TRBJ2-3,CASSLNLPRTFTDTQYF,TGTGCCAGCAGTTTAAATTTACCCCGGACTTTCACAGATACGCAGTATTTT
TRBD1,-,TRBV7-2,TRBJ1-4,CASSPRPGQGAEKLFF,TGTGCCAGCAGCCCGCGCCCGGGACAGGGCGCCGAAAAACTGTTTTTT
-,-,TRBV6-2/TRBV6-3,TRBJ1-2,CASSYQGMDGYTF,TGTGCCAGCAGTTACCAGGGAATGGACGGCTACACCTTC
-,-,TRBV19,TRBJ1-4,CASSITPFNEKLFF,TGTGCCAGTAGTATAACACCGTTTAATGAAAAACTGTTTTTT